This T cell receptor beta chain was identified in a study of shared clonotypes between healthy human individuals. In the study overall: Each donor contributed plates that comprised three CD4 naive, three CD4 memory, two CD8 naive and one CD8 memory.

Using immunoSEQ multiplex PCR, the repertoire was profiled, and TCRdb retains in-frame clones only, with some absent. The sample has over 1.4 million clones, about 96% seen once. With 4 bases removed from V and 9 bases from J, the gap between germline ends came to 22 bases. CDR3 length equals 15 residues. Germline V gene lookup returns CDR1 MNHNS and CDR2 SASEGT. Every donor was a Caucasian adult from Nashville, Tennessee. The TCR originated in a man aged 25 to 40 in good health. Specimen: naive CD4+ T cells sorted from blood. Sample subset: CD45RA+ positively selected. The chain recombines TRBV6-1 with TRBJ2-7; D gene uncertain. CDR3 nucleotide sequence: TGTGCCAGCAGTGTCAAGGTTCTCAGCCTTAGTGGGCAGTACTTC. Amino acids: CASSVKVLSLSGQYF.